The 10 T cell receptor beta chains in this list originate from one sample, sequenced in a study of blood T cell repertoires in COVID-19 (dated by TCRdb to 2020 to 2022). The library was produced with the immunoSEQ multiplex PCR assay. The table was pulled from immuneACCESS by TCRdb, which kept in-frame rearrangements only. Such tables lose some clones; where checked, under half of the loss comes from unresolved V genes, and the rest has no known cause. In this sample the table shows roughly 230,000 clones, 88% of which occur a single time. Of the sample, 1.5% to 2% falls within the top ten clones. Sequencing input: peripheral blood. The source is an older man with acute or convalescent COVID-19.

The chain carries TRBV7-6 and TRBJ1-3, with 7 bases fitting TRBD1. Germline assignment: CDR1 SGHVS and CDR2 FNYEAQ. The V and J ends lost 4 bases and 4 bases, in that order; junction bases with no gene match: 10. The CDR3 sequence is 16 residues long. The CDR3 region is CASSSQGPGQGNTIYF. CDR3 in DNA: TGTGCCAGCAGCTCCCAGGGCCCGGGACAGGGAAACACCATATATTTT.

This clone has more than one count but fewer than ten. The CDR3 DNA follows: TGCGCCAGCAGCTTGGGGGGAGCTAAGGGTTTGGAGACCCAGTACTTC. Translated: CASSLGGAKGLETQYF. The chain is built from TRBV5-1 and TRBJ2-5; D is possibly TRBD2 (5 bases). Trimming removed 0 bases at V and 5 bases at J, with 17 bases between. Germline loops: CDR1 SGHRS, CDR2 YFSETQ. The CDR3 has 16 residues.

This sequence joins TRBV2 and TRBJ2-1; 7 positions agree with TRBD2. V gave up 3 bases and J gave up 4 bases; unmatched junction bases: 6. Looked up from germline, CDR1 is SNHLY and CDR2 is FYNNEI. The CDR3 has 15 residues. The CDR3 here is CASSDGGTQYNEQFF. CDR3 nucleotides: TGTGCCAGCAGTGACGGGGGGACCCAATACAATGAGCAGTTCTTC.

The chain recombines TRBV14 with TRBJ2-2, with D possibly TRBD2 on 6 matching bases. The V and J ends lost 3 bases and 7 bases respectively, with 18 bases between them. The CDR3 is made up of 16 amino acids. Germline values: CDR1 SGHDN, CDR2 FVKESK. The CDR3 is CASSQEGLSRVGELFF. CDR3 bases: TGTGCCAGCAGCCAGGAGGGTTTGAGTCGTGTCGGGGAGCTGTTTTTT. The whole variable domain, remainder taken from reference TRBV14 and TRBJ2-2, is EAGVTQFPSHSVIEKGQTVTLRCDPISGHDNLYWYRRVMGKEIKFLLHFVKESKQDESGMPNNRFLAERTGGTYSTLKVQPAELEDSGVYFCASSQEGLSRVGELFFGEGSRLTVL.

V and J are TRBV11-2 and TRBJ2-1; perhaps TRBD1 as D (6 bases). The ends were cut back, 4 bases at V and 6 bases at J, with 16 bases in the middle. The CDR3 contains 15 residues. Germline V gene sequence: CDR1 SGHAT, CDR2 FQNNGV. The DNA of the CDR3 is TGTGCCAGCAGCTACCGGGACACCGCGCTCAATGAGCAGTTCTTC. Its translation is CASSYRDTALNEQFF.

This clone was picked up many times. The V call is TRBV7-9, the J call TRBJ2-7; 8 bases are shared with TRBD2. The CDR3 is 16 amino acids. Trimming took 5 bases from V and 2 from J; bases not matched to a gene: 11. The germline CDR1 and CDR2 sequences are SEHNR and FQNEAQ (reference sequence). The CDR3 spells CASSEGASGLTYEQYF. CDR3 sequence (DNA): TGTGCCAGCAGCGAAGGGGCTAGCGGGCTTACCTACGAGCAGTACTTC.

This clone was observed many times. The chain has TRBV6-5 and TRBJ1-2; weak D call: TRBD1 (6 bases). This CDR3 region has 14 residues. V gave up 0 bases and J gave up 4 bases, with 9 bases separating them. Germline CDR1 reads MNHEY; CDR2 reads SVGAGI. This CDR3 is CASSYSGQIYGYTF. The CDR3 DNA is TGTGCCAGCAGTTACTCTGGACAGATCTATGGCTACACCTTC.

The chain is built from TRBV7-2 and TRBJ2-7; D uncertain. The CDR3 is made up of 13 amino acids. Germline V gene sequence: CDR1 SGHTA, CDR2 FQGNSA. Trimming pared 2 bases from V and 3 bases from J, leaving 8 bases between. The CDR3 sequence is CASSLSVDYEQYF. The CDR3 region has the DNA TGTGCCAGCAGCTTATCCGTAGACTACGAGCAGTACTTC.

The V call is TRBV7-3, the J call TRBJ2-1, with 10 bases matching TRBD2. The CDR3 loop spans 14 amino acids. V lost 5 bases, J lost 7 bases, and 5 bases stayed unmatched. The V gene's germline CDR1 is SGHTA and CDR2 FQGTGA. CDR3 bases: TGTGCCAGCAGCCTAGCGGGAGTAGGGAATGAGCAGTTCTTC. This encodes CASSLAGVGNEQFF.

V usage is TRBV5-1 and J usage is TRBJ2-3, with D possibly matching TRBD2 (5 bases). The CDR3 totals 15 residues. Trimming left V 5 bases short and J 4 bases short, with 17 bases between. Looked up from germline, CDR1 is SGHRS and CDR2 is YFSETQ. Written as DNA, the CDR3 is TGCGCCAGCAGTCCGGGATTGGGTCGCGCAGATACGCAGTATTTT. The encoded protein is CASSPGLGRADTQYF.